This TCR beta chain came from a study of cytomegalovirus exposure and HLA in healthy donors. General study findings and limits: TCR beta sequences numbering over 15,000 were associated with HLA alleles at 0.05 false discovery rate in a later analysis. Within an earlier analysis, most TCR beta V segments proved productive either about 87% or about 30% of the time. CMV serostatus stood as the only immune exposure information on hand.

Worth noting for this clone: The antigen remains unidentified.

The germline V gene encodes CDR1 MGHRA and CDR2 YSYEKL. The CDR3 runs 16 residues. V was clipped by 0 bases and J by 7 bases; unmatched bases: 7. PCR amplification relied on 60 Vbeta primers (plus 13 Jbeta primers). Clones were sequenced by immunoSEQ multiplex PCR, and TCRdb holds only the in-frame ones, with some missing. Here the sample spans roughly 84,000 clones, roughly four fifths being singletons. The TCR was taken from a human donor in good health. The rearrangement links TRBV4-1 to TRBJ1-5; 9 nucleotides align to TRBD1. The specimen was PBMCs. CDR3 in DNA: TGCGCCAGCAGCCAAGAGGCACAGGGGGCTCGGCAGCCCCAGCATTTT. Its translation: CASSQEAQGARQPQHF.